This entry features one TCR beta chain sequence. Its antigen is not identified. Produced via immunoSEQ multiplex PCR; TCRdb's table is partial and in-frame only. The sample gives fewer than 90,000 clones, under 70% of which show up once; around 5.8% is in the top ten. The data are from a study of cytotoxic CD8 clonotypes in ibrutinib-treated CLL. CDR3 length: 15 amino acids. Germline CDR1 is SEHNR and CDR2 is FQNEAQ (reference sequence). The trim removed 4 bases at V and 10 bases at J, leaving 12 bases unmatched. Study-wide results and limits: Whereas clonality rose at ibrutinib response, it declined toward baseline at progression. On treatment, the uncommon public clonotypes contracted or remained stable. Sustained-remission and progressing patients had different sampling times.

Sample: PBMCs, taken after 12 months of ibrutinib treatment. The chain employs TRBV7-9 and TRBJ1-2; 10 positions match TRBD1. The source is a human donor with chronic lymphocytic leukemia. The CDR3 is CASSSTESGTGVYTF. The DNA of the CDR3 is TGTGCCAGCAGCTCGACGGAGTCCGGGACAGGGGTCTACACCTTC.